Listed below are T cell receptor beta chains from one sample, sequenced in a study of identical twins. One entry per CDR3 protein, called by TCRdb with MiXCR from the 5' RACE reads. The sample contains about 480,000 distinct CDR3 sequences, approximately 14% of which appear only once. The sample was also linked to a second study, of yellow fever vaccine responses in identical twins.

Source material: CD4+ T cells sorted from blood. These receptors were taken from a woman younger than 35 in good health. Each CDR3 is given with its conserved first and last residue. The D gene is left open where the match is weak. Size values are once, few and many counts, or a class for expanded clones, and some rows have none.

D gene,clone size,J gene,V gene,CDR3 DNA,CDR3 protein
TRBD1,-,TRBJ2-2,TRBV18,TGTGCCAGCTCACCAGAGGCACCGGACAGGGCGAACACCGGGGAGCTGTTTTTT,CASSPEAPDRANTGELFF
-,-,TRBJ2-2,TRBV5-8,TGTGCCAGCAGCTCGAGGACACGGAACACCGGGGAGCTGTTTTTT,CASSSRTRNTGELFF
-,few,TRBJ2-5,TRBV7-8,TGTGCCAGCAGCTTAATAGCGACCCAAGAGACCCAGTACTTC,CASSLIATQETQYF
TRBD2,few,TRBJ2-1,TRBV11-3,TGTGCCAGCAGCCCCAGGTCCTCTCGCGGGGGGCTAGTTCAGTTCTTC,CASSPRSSRGGLVQFF
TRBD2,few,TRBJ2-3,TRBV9,TGTGCCAGCAGTCACAAGCGGGGGTCCCACCCGAACACAGATACGCAGTATTTT,CASSHKRGSHPNTDTQYF
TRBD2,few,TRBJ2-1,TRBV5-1,TGCGCCAGCACGACTAGCGGGAGGTCCCATGAGCAGTTCTTC,CASTTSGRSHEQFF
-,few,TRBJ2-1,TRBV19,TGTGCCAGTGGGCCTCTCCACTACAATGAGCAGTTCTTC,CASGPLHYNEQFF
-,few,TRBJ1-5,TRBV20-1,TGCAGTGTGAGGACCGGGTTCAATCAGCCCCAGCATTTT,CSVRTGFNQPQHF
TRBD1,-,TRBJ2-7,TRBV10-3,TGTGCCATCAGTGAACCGGGACAGGTAGCCTACGAGCAGTACTTC,CAISEPGQVAYEQYF
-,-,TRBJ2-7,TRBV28,TGTGCCAGCAGCCGTCCTGAGACAGCCTACGAGCAGTACTTC,CASSRPETAYEQYF
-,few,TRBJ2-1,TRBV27,TGTGCCAGCAGGGACGTGGTGTCCTACAATGAGCAGTTCTTC,CASRDVVSYNEQFF
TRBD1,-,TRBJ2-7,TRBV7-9,TGTGCCGGCAGCTTAGGACAGGGCTTGACCTACGAGCAGTACTTC,CAGSLGQGLTYEQYF
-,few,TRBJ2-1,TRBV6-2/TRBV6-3,TGTGCCAGCAGCTTTACAGTTAGTTTCTACAATGAGCAGTTCTTC,CASSFTVSFYNEQFF
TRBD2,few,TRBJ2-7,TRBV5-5,TGTGCCAGCAGTACGGGAGGGGGCTCCTACGAGCAGTACTTC,CASSTGGGSYEQYF
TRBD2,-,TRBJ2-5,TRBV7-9,TGTGCCAGCAGCTTAGAGGCCGCCCCGGGACTACAATACTTC,CASSLEAAPGLQYF
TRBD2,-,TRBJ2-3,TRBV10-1,TGCGCCAGCGGTGCGGGAGGGCCAGGCACAGATACGCAGTATTTT,CASGAGGPGTDTQYF
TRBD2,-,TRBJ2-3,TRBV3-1,TGTGCCAGCAGCTCCTGGACTAGCGGGCGAAATACGCAGTATTTT,CASSSWTSGRNTQYF
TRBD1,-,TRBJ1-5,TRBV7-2,TGTGCCAGCAGCTTAAAAGGGGGCTCCAATCAGCCCCAGCATTTT,CASSLKGGSNQPQHF
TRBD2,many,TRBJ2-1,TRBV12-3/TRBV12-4,TGTGCCAGCAGTTTGGGACGGGGGGTCTACAATGAGCAGTTCTTC,CASSLGRGVYNEQFF
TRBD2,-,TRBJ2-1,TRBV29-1,TGCAGCGCCGGCCCTAGCGGGAGAAATGAGCAGTTCTTC,CSAGPSGRNEQFF
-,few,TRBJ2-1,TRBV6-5,TGTGCCAGCAGTTACGCAACCTCAGCAATCTCCTACAATGAGCAGTTCTTC,CASSYATSAISYNEQFF
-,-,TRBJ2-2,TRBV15,TGTGCCACCAGCACAGGGTTGGGCGGGACCAACACCGGGGAGCTGTTTTTT,CATSTGLGGTNTGELFF
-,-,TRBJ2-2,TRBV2,TGTGCCAGCAGTTTACTAGGCCGAGGCACCGGGGAGCTGTTTTTT,CASSLLGRGTGELFF
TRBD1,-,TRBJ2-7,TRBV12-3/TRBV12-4,TGTGCCAGCAGCCGCAGGACAGGGGGCGAGCAGTACTTC,CASSRRTGGEQYF